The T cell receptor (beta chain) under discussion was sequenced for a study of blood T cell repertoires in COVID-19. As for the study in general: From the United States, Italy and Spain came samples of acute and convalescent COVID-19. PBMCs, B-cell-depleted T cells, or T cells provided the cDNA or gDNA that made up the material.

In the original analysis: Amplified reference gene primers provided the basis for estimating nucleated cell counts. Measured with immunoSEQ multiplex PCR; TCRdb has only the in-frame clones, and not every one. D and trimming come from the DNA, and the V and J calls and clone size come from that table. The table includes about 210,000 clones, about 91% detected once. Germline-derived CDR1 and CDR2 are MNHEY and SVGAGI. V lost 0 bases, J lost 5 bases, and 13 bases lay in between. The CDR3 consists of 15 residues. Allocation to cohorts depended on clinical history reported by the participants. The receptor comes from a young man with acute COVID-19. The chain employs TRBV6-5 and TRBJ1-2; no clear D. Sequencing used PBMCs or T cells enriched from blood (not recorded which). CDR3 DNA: TGTGCCAGCAGTTACTCGAAGGCAGGTTCATATGGCTACACCTTC. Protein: CASSYSKAGSYGYTF.